The 25 T cell receptor beta chains reported below all come from one sample, sequenced in a study of cytotoxic CD8 clonotypes in ibrutinib-treated CLL. Using immunoSEQ multiplex PCR, the repertoire was profiled, and TCRdb retains in-frame clones only, with some absent. The table lists some 170,000 clones, approximately 90% of them singletons. Specimen: PBMCs, collected at disease progression, from a patient treated with ibrutinib. These receptors were collected from a human donor with chronic lymphocytic leukemia.

V usage is TRBV14 and J usage is TRBJ2-1; D unresolved. CDR3 length: 13 residues. Germline CDR1 reads SGHDN; CDR2 reads FVKESK. V lost 1 base, J lost 10 bases, and 11 bases lay in between. The CDR3 region is CASSQVKVGEQFF. Written as DNA, the CDR3 is TGTGCCAGCAGCCAAGTTAAGGTCGGAGAGCAGTTCTTC. Looking up the rest from reference TRBV14 and TRBJ2-1 gives the full variable domain: EAGVTQFPSHSVIEKGQTVTLRCDPISGHDNLYWYRRVMGKEIKFLLHFVKESKQDESGMPNNRFLAERTGGTYSTLKVQPAELEDSGVYFCASSQVKVGEQFFGPGTRLTVL.

The CDR3: CASSLGAVLYEQYF. The CDR3 nucleotides are TGTGCCAGCAGCTTGGGGGCGGTTCTCTACGAGCAGTACTTC. The chain recombines TRBV5-4 with TRBJ2-7; D unresolved. Germline lookup yields CDR1 SGHNT and CDR2 YYREEE (reference sequence). This CDR3 has 14 amino acids. Trimming took 0 bases from V and 3 from J, leaving 10 bases between them.

The genes are TRBV4-3 and TRBJ2-1; D possibly corresponds to TRBD1 (5 bases). Trimming stripped 3 bases from V and 10 bases from J, with 22 bases between. The germline gives CDR1 LGHNA, CDR2 YSLEER. CDR3 size: 16 residues. The CDR3 is CASSHRLVGRLGEQFF. CDR3 DNA: TGCGCCAGCAGCCACCGGTTGGTGGGGCGACTGGGGGAGCAGTTCTTC.

This clone was counted between two and nine times. The V call is TRBV11-1, the J call TRBJ2-3; 8 bases align to TRBD1. V shed 3 bases, J shed 6 bases, and the junction held 11 bases outside the gene matches. Germline CDR1 SGHAT, CDR2 FQDESV (reference sequence). The CDR3 covers 16 residues. The CDR3 coding sequence is TGTGCCAGCAGCTTGGTAAATCGACAGGGGTGGGATACGCAGTATTTT. The encoded protein is CASSLVNRQGWDTQYF.

The chain is built from TRBV6-5 and TRBJ2-7; a weak D match, TRBD1 (6 bases). Germline V CDR1 and CDR2: MNHEY, SVGAGI. Trimming took off 4 bases at V and 2 bases at J, with 15 bases between the two ends. The CDR3 extends over 15 amino acids. The CDR3 sequence is CASSSSGTLAYEQYF. CDR3 bases: TGTGCCAGCAGTTCGTCCGGGACATTGGCCTACGAGCAGTACTTC.

CDR3 DNA sequence: TGTGCCAGCAGCTTCAGAGGGGTAAGGGACACTGAAGCTTTCTTT. Translated, it gives CASSFRGVRDTEAFF. The V and J genes are TRBV11-2 and TRBJ1-1; TRBD1 might be the D (5 bases). V was shortened by 3 bases and J by 3 bases, with 14 bases between the two germline ends. The CDR3 is 15 residues long. The germline gives CDR1 SGHAT, CDR2 FQNNGV.

The rearrangement uses TRBV18 and TRBJ2-3, with D perhaps matching TRBD2 (5 bases). The length of the CDR3 is 17 residues. Germline loops: CDR1 KGHSH, CDR2 LQKENI. Trimming removed 3 bases from V and 1 base from J, with 17 bases in between. The CDR3 nucleotides read TGTGCCAGCTCACCCTTTAATTCAGCGGAGGGCACAGATACGCAGTATTTT. As protein: CASSPFNSAEGTDTQYF.

The rearrangement uses TRBV7-3 and TRBJ2-1; maybe TRBD2 (5 bases). V was clipped by 5 bases and J by 0 bases, with 23 bases between them. CDR1 and CDR2 from the germline V gene are SGHTA and FQGTGA. The CDR3 contains 19 residues. CDR3 nucleotide sequence: TGTGCCAGCAGCCCCCACTCGGGGAAGGCGCCGAGCTCCTACAATGAGCAGTTCTTC. The encoded protein is CASSPHSGKAPSSYNEQFF.

The CDR3 bases are TGTGCCAGCAGCTCTATCGGGGACAGGGTTGGGGAGACCCAGTACTTC. This sequence encodes CASSSIGDRVGETQYF. The chain uses TRBV11-2 and TRBJ2-5, with 9 bases matching TRBD1. Germline lookup yields CDR1 SGHAT and CDR2 FQNNGV. V shed 4 bases, J shed 5 bases, and the junction held 11 bases outside the gene matches. This CDR3 is built from 16 residues.

The CDR3 region has the DNA TGCGCCAGCAGCCAAGATGGTGGGGGAGCCGACACTGAAGCTTTCTTT. This codes for CASSQDGGGADTEAFF. The J gene is TRBJ1-1, the V gene TRBV4-3, with D maybe TRBD1 (5 bases). V lost 0 bases and J 3 bases, leaving 14 bases between the germline ends. CDR1 LGHNA and CDR2 YSLEER come from the germline V gene. The CDR3 consists of 16 residues.

The V gene is TRBV29-1, the J gene TRBJ1-2, with D uncertain. Germline CDR1 is SQVTM and CDR2 is ANQGSEA. V was trimmed by 6 bases and J by 7 bases, leaving 3 bases between them. This CDR3 region has 8 residues. CDR3 residues: CSVSGYTF. As DNA, the CDR3 is TGCAGCGTCAGTGGCTACACCTTC.

The chain carries TRBV5-1 and TRBJ1-1, with D tentatively TRBD1 (5 bases). The CDR3 has 13 residues. Looked up from germline, CDR1 is SGHRS and CDR2 is YFSETQ. Trimming pared 0 bases from V and 3 bases from J, leaving 6 bases between. The CDR3 DNA follows: TGCGCCAGCAGCTTGGGACAGCACACTGAAGCTTTCTTT. Encoded protein: CASSLGQHTEAFF.

The chain has TRBV9 and TRBJ1-2, with 9 bases that match TRBD1. This CDR3 has 19 residues. Looked up from germline, CDR1 is SGDLS and CDR2 is YYNGEE. V lost 4 bases and J lost 4; bases outside the gene matches: 20. CDR3: CASSSNLLDRGGGSYGYTF. The CDR3 bases are TGTGCCAGCAGCTCAAACCTCTTGGACAGGGGAGGAGGGAGCTATGGCTACACCTTC.

The chain carries TRBV5-1 and TRBJ2-3; no clear D gene. This CDR3 region has 14 residues. V lost 5 bases, J lost 4 bases, and 14 bases lay in between. Germline V lookup: CDR1 SGHRS, CDR2 YFSETQ. CDR3 nucleotides: TGCGCCAGCAGTCCCGATTTAGTGGCAGATACGCAGTATTTT. As protein: CASSPDLVADTQYF. Based on the CDR3 plus reference TRBV5-1 and TRBJ2-3, the full variable domain is KAGVTQTPRYLIKTRGQQVTLSCSPISGHRSVSWYQQTPGQGLQFLFEYFSETQRNKGNFPGRFSGRQFSNSRSEMNVSTLELGDSALYLCASSPDLVADTQYFGPGTRLTVL.

V is TRBV7-6 and J is TRBJ2-2; D uncertain. This CDR3 contains 12 residues. Looked up from germline, CDR1 is SGHVS and CDR2 is FNYEAQ. V was pared by 8 bases and J by 1 base, with 5 bases between. As DNA, the CDR3 is TGTGCCAGCCTAGAGAACACCGGGGAGCTGTTTTTT. Translation: CASLENTGELFF.

The count of this clone is one. The rearrangement joins TRBV19 to TRBJ2-7, with TRBD1 identical over 8 bases. The CDR3 is made up of 15 amino acids. J was trimmed by 3 bases and V by 5 bases; bases with no gene match: 9. CDR1 and CDR2 (germline): LNHDA, SQIVND (reference sequence). The CDR3 DNA reads TGTGCCAGTAGTGACCGGACAGGGTTAGTCTACGAGCAGTACTTC. Translation: CASSDRTGLVYEQYF.

The J gene is TRBJ2-3, the V gene TRBV5-8; D could derive from TRBD1 or TRBD2 (6 bases each). CDR3 length: 13 residues. V lost 4 bases and J lost 11, with 17 bases in between. CDR1 and CDR2 from the germline V gene are SGHTS and YDEGEE. The chain's CDR3 is CASSPQREGGQYF. CDR3 nucleotide sequence: TGTGCCAGCAGCCCCCAGCGAGAGGGGGGGCAGTATTTT.

The J gene is TRBJ1-1, the V gene TRBV29-1, with D unclear. The germline V gene encodes CDR1 SQVTM and CDR2 ANQGSEA. The CDR3 has 12 amino acids. Trimming shortened V by 7 bases and J by 1 base, and 10 bases separated the two germline ends. The CDR3 sequence: CSASDRNTEAFF. The CDR3 nucleotides read TGCAGCGCCTCCGACCGGAACACTGAAGCTTTCTTT.

The V and J genes are TRBV5-4 and TRBJ2-7; D is possibly TRBD1 (5 bases). Trimming pared 0 bases from V and 6 bases from J, leaving 13 bases between. The CDR3 spans 14 residues. The germline CDR1 and CDR2 sequences are SGHNT and YYREEE (reference sequence). CDR3 residues: CASSLVRQGSEQYF. The CDR3 DNA is TGTGCCAGCAGCTTGGTACGGCAGGGAAGCGAGCAGTACTTC. Based on the CDR3 plus reference TRBV5-4 and TRBJ2-7, the full variable domain is ETGVTQSPTHLIKTRGQQVTLRCSSQSGHNTVSWYQQALGQGPQFIFQYYREEENGRGNFPPRFSGLQFPNYSSELNVNALELDDSALYLCASSLVRQGSEQYFGPGTRLTVT.

J is TRBJ2-5 and V is TRBV7-2, with 15 nucleotides matching TRBD2. There are 16 residues in the CDR3. The trim removed 5 bases at V and 6 bases at J, leaving 7 bases unmatched. Germline V gene data show CDR1 as SGHTA and CDR2 as FQGNSA. The CDR3 nucleotides are TGTGCCAGCAGCCGGGGACTAGCGGGAGGCGTCCAGACCCAGTACTTC. Translating it yields CASSRGLAGGVQTQYF.

The V and J genes are TRBV19 and TRBJ1-5; no definite D call. CDR1 is LNHDA, CDR2 SQIVND, per germline (reference sequence). The CDR3 contains 14 residues. Trimming removed 1 base from V and 2 bases from J, with 6 bases in between. CDR3 bases: TGTGCCAGTAGTATAGGCGTGGGCAATCAGCCCCAGCATTTT. Translation gives CASSIGVGNQPQHF.

The rearrangement joins TRBV5-1 to TRBJ2-4; a weak D match, TRBD2 (6 bases). This CDR3 has 16 amino acids. V lost 0 bases and J lost 7, with 17 bases in between. The germline V gene has CDR1 SGHRS and CDR2 YFSETQ. The CDR3 here is CASSLGPGLEGNIQYF. The CDR3 region has the DNA TGCGCCAGCAGCTTGGGCCCGGGACTTGAAGGCAACATTCAGTACTTC.

The chain links TRBV19 to TRBJ2-6; D gene ambiguous. V lost 8 bases and J lost 0, with 17 bases in between. Germline V lookup: CDR1 LNHDA, CDR2 SQIVND (reference sequence). There are 17 residues in the CDR3. CDR3 sequence: CASSSGRPDSGANVLTF. For the CDR3, the DNA is TGTGCCAGTTCGTCAGGCAGGCCCGACTCTGGGGCCAACGTCCTGACTTTC.

The chain joins TRBV11-2 to TRBJ2-3; D not resolved. The CDR3 is made up of 14 amino acids. The germline V gene has CDR1 SGHAT and CDR2 FQNNGV. The ends were cut back, 5 bases at V and 0 bases at J, with 9 bases in the middle. The CDR3 loop is CASSPTLSTDTQYF. The CDR3 nucleotides are TGTGCCAGCAGCCCGACCCTGAGCACAGATACGCAGTATTTT.

The chain combines TRBV7-9 with TRBJ2-5; D is possibly TRBD2 (5 bases). Germline-derived CDR1 and CDR2 are SEHNR and FQNEAQ (reference sequence). This CDR3 region has 11 residues. V was cut by 5 bases and J by 9 bases, with 10 bases left in between. The CDR3 region has the DNA TGTGCCAGCAGCCAACTAGATCCCCAGTACTTC. As protein: CASSQLDPQYF. The full variable domain, with the rest looked up from reference TRBV7-9 and TRBJ2-5, is DTGVSQNPRHKITKRGQNVTFRCDPISEHNRLYWYRQTLGQGPEFLTYFQNEAQLEKSRLLSDRFSAERPKGSFSTLEIQRTEQGDSAMYLCASSQLDPQYFGPGTRLLVL.